The 23 T cell receptor beta chains below come from one sample, sequenced in a study of blood T cells in healthy people across ages. For the second PCR, which ran for 7 to 11 cycles, a sample-barcoded 5' primer and a J-beta primer mix were used. TCRdb passed the 5' RACE reads through MiXCR, listing each CDR3 protein once. The sample contains over 1,500,000 distinct CDR3 sequences, less than 50% of which appear only once. The sample consisted of blood. These receptors were collected from a woman between 40 and 55 years old in good health.

This clonotype occurred a few times. The V and J genes are TRBV14 and TRBJ1-2; D is possibly TRBD1 (6 bases). Looked up from germline, CDR1 is SGHDN and CDR2 is FVKESK. Trimming removed 0 bases from V and 6 bases from J, with 23 bases in between. The CDR3 spans 18 residues. The CDR3 sequence is CASSQDSSTGSRLNGYTF. The DNA of the CDR3 is TGTGCCAGCAGCCAAGATTCGTCTACAGGGTCGAGGTTGAATGGCTACACCTTC.

This chain connects TRBV12-3 or TRBV12-4 to TRBJ2-7, with 8 bases lining up with TRBD2. After removal of 6 bases from V and 3 bases from J, the junction contained 10 bases not matched to a gene. The CDR3 extends over 15 amino acids. In DNA, the CDR3 is TGTGCCAGCAGCACCGGGACTAGTCGGGACTACGAGCAGTACTTC. Protein sequence: CASSTGTSRDYEQYF.

The chain is built from TRBV7-2 and TRBJ2-3; unclear D gene. Germline values: CDR1 SGHTA, CDR2 FQGNSA. CDR3 size: 14 residues. V was pared by 5 bases and J by 4 bases, with 13 bases between. CDR3 amino acids: CASSARFQADTQYF. The DNA for the CDR3 is TGTGCCAGCAGCGCCCGGTTCCAAGCAGATACGCAGTATTTT.

The chain combines TRBV24-1 with TRBJ1-1; 7 bases are shared with TRBD1. J lost 4 bases, V lost 5 bases, and 6 bases had no gene match. CDR1 is KGHDR, CDR2 SFDVKD, per germline. This CDR3 has 14 residues. The CDR3 nucleotides read TGTGCCACCAGTGCCGGGGAGGGGGCCACTGAAGCTTTCTTT. Translated, it gives CATSAGEGATEAFF.

This clonotype was detected only a few times. The V gene is TRBV7-2, the J gene TRBJ2-7, with D perhaps given as TRBD1 or TRBD2 (7 bases each). Germline V lookup: CDR1 SGHTA, CDR2 FQGNSA. Trimming took off 4 bases at V and 7 bases at J, with 17 bases between the two ends. There are 14 residues in the CDR3. The chain's CDR3 is CASSSQGGGDEQYF. The CDR3 DNA follows: TGTGCCAGCAGCTCCCAGGGGGGAGGGGATGAGCAGTACTTC. Based on the CDR3 plus reference TRBV7-2 and TRBJ2-7, the full variable domain is GAGVSQSPSNKVTEKGKDVELRCDPISGHTALYWYRQSLGQGLEFLIYFQGNSAPDKSGLPSDRFSAERTGGSVSTLTIQRTQQEDSAVYLCASSSQGGGDEQYFGPGTRLTVT.

The rearrangement joins TRBV7-2 to TRBJ2-7; 9 bases are shared with TRBD1. V was pared by 5 bases and J by 4 bases, with 6 bases of the junction left unmatched. Per the germline V gene, CDR1 is SGHTA and CDR2 is FQGNSA. This CDR3 spans 14 amino acids. In DNA, the CDR3 is TGTGCCAGCAGCCTTTACAGGGGGCGTTACGAGCAGTACTTC. This sequence encodes CASSLYRGRYEQYF.

V usage is TRBV7-2 and J usage is TRBJ1-5; tentatively, D is TRBD1 (5 bases). Looked up from germline, CDR1 is SGHTA and CDR2 is FQGNSA. The CDR3 covers 15 residues. The V end lost 1 base, the J end lost 6 bases, and 13 bases lay between the germline ends. This CDR3 reads CASSLEGQGSQPQHF. CDR3 sequence (DNA): TGTGCCAGCAGCTTAGAGGGTCAGGGTAGTCAGCCCCAGCATTTT.

CDR3 region: CSATSGGPVEQYF. The CDR3 bases are TGCAGTGCTACAAGCGGGGGGCCCGTCGAGCAGTACTTC. V is TRBV20-1 and J is TRBJ2-4, with 9 positions matching TRBD2. The end of the DNA fits TRBJ2-7 better, so the J call may be wrong. Germline lookup yields CDR1 DFQATT and CDR2 SNEGSKA (reference sequence). The length of the CDR3 is 13 residues.

This clonotype was observed once. The chain joins TRBV29-1 to TRBJ2-7, with D maybe TRBD2 (6 bases). Looked up from germline, CDR1 is SQVTM and CDR2 is ANQGSEA. The CDR3 is made up of 15 amino acids. V gave up 3 bases and J gave up 1 base, with 16 bases separating them. The CDR3 nucleotides read TGCAGCGTTGAGAACCGAATGGCGGGATCCTACGAGCAGTACTTC. Translated: CSVENRMAGSYEQYF.

V gene TRBV9 combines with J gene TRBJ1-6; 9 positions match TRBD1. V lost 0 bases, J lost 7 bases, and 2 bases stayed unmatched. Germline CDR1 is SGDLS and CDR2 is YYNGEE. CDR3 length: 15 amino acids. CDR3 coding DNA: TGTGCCAGCAGCGTAGAGGACAGGGGCAATTCACCCCTCCACTTT. Its protein product is CASSVEDRGNSPLHF.

This chain connects TRBV20-1 to TRBJ2-7; D ambiguous. The DNA matches TRBJ2-5 better at its end, which makes the J call doubtful. The CDR3 extends over 13 amino acids. CDR1 is DFQATT and CDR2 is SNEGSKA in the germline V gene (reference sequence). CDR3 in DNA: TGCAGTGCTAGAGGACGGGCCGCATGGACCCAGTACTTC. As protein: CSARGRAAWTQYF.

The chain has TRBV6-6 and TRBJ1-2; TRBD1 aligns across 8 bases. The V segment lost 5 bases and the J segment 4 bases; nucleotides outside the gene matches: 6. Germline lookup yields CDR1 MNHNY and CDR2 SVGAGI (reference sequence). The CDR3 runs 14 residues. CDR3 bases: TGTGCCAGCAGTGACAGGGGCACTGGCTATGGCTACACCTTC. Protein product: CASSDRGTGYGYTF.

This clonotype was counted at least ten times. The chain couples TRBV10-3 to TRBJ2-1; no firm D call. Germline lookup yields CDR1 ENHRY and CDR2 SYGVKD. Trimming cost V 3 bases and J 5 bases, with 5 bases left between them. This CDR3 spans 12 amino acids. The CDR3, as DNA: TGTGCCATCAGTGAAGCTGACAATGAGCAGTTCTTC. Amino acid sequence: CAISEADNEQFF.

This clonotype came up a few times. This sequence joins TRBV7-6 and TRBJ1-6; a weak D match, TRBD1 (6 bases). The V end lost 2 bases, the J end lost 8 bases, and 13 bases lay between the germline ends. In germline, CDR1 is SGHVS, CDR2 FNYEAQ. This CDR3 comprises 15 residues. The CDR3 here is CASSLSRGTDSPLHF. Written as DNA, the CDR3 is TGTGCCAGCAGCTTATCGAGGGGGACGGATTCACCCCTCCACTTT.

This clonotype was observed a few times. The chain couples TRBV12-3 or TRBV12-4 to TRBJ1-2; TRBD1 might be the D (6 bases). The CDR3 extends over 14 amino acids. V dropped 6 bases and J dropped 5 bases, with 16 bases sitting between them. CDR3 protein: CASSHTGWAYGYTF. Here the CDR3 DNA reads TGTGCCAGCAGCCATACAGGGTGGGCGTATGGCTACACCTTC.

On this clonotype itself: One junction end does not reproduce the germline sequence, and a read error may be involved. The chain uses TRBV27 and TRBJ2-7; 15 bases line up with TRBD2. This CDR3 comprises 19 residues. Germline V gene lookup returns CDR1 MNHEY and CDR2 SMNVEV (reference sequence). The CDR3 sequence: CAGSRRTGTSGGTYYEQYF. Written as DNA, the CDR3 is TGTGCCGGCAGCAGACGTACAGGGACTAGCGGGGGGACATACTACGAGCAGTACTTC.

This clonotype was counted a few times. This chain links TRBV12-3 or TRBV12-4 with TRBJ2-1; D may correspond to TRBD1 or TRBD2 (5 bases each). V lost 8 bases and J 8 bases, leaving 19 bases between the germline ends. This CDR3 comprises 14 residues. CDR3 nucleotide sequence: TGTGCCAGCGGGTTGGGGACCTACTTGCATGAGCAGTTCTTC. Translated, it gives CASGLGTYLHEQFF.

This chain uses TRBV4-3 with TRBJ2-3, with 7 nucleotides matching TRBD2. CDR1 LGHNA and CDR2 YSLEER come from the germline V gene. J gave up 3 bases and V 1 base, and 4 bases lay outside the gene matches. There are 15 residues in the CDR3. CDR3 sequence reads: CASSQALAVTDTQYF. In nucleotides, the CDR3 is TGCGCCAGCAGCCAAGCGCTAGCGGTGACAGATACGCAGTATTTT.

The chain combines TRBV20-1 with TRBJ1-5; no firm D call. V was cut by 7 bases and J by 9 bases, with 16 bases left in between. Per the germline V gene, CDR1 is DFQATT and CDR2 is SNEGSKA (reference sequence). The CDR3 contains 12 residues. CDR3 loop: CSVRKGARPQHF. The CDR3 nucleotides are TGCAGTGTTAGGAAGGGCGCTCGGCCCCAGCATTTT.

The gene calls are TRBV28 and TRBJ2-7, with D perhaps matching TRBD1 (6 bases). V shed 5 bases and J shed 3 bases, with 11 bases lying between them. Germline V CDR1 and CDR2: MDHEN, SYDVKM. The CDR3 contains 13 residues. This chain's CDR3 is CASSPQQGYEQYF. In DNA form, the CDR3 reads TGTGCCAGCAGTCCCCAACAGGGCTACGAGCAGTACTTC.

This clonotype turned up a few times. The chain uses TRBV11-1 and TRBJ2-1; weak D call: TRBD2 (5 bases). The germline V and J ends were trimmed by 2 bases and 6 bases, with 8 bases remaining between them. CDR3 length: 13 amino acids. The germline CDR1 and CDR2 sequences are SGHAT and FQDESV (reference sequence). In DNA form, the CDR3 reads TGTGCCAGCAGCTTACGGGATACCAATGAGCAGTTCTTC. Amino acids: CASSLRDTNEQFF.

This clonotype came up a few times. The chain links TRBV7-9 to TRBJ2-7; possible D gene TRBD2, 7 bases. V dropped 5 bases and J dropped 0 bases, with 17 bases sitting between them. The germline V gene encodes CDR1 SEHNR and CDR2 FQNEAQ (reference sequence). The length of the CDR3 is 16 residues. The CDR3 nucleotides are TGTGCCAGCAGCGTCGGGGAGGGGGGACTCTCCTACGAGCAGTACTTC. Amino acid sequence: CASSVGEGGLSYEQYF.

The CDR3 region has the DNA TGTGCCAGCAGTGACCCAGCAAGAAACTATGGCTACACCTTC. Protein: CASSDPARNYGYTF. The V gene is TRBV6-2 or TRBV6-3, the J gene TRBJ1-2; D gene ambiguous. Germline V gene data show CDR1 as MNHEY and CDR2 as SVGEGT. The V end was cut by 5 bases, the J end by 2 bases, with 12 bases between. The CDR3 runs to 14 residues.